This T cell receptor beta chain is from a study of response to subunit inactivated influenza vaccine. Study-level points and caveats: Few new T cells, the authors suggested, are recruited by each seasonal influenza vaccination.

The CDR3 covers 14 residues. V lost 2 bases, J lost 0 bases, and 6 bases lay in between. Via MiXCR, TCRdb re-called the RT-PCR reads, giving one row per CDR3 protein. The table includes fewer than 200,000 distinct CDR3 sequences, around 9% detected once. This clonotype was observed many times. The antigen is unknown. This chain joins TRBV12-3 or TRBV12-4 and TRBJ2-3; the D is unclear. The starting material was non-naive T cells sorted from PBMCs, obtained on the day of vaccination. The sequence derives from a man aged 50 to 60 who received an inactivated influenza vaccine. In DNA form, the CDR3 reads TGTGCCAGCAGTTTACGACAAAGCACAGATACGCAGTATTTT. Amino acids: CASSLRQSTDTQYF.